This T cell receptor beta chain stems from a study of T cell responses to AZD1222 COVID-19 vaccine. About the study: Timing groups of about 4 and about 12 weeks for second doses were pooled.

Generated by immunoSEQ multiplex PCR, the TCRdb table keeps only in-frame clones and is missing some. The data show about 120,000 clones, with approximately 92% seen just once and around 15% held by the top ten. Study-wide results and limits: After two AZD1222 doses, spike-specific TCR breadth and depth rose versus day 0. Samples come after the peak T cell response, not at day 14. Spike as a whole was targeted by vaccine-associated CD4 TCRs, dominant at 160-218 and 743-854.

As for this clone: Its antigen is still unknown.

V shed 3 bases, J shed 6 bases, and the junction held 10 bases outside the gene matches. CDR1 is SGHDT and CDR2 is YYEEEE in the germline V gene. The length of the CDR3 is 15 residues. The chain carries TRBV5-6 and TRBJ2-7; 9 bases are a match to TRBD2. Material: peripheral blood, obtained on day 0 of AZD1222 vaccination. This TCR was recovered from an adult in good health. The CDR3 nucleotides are TGTGCCAGCAGCTCTTGGGGTAGCGGGGGTCGCGAGCAGTACTTC. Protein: CASSSWGSGGREQYF.